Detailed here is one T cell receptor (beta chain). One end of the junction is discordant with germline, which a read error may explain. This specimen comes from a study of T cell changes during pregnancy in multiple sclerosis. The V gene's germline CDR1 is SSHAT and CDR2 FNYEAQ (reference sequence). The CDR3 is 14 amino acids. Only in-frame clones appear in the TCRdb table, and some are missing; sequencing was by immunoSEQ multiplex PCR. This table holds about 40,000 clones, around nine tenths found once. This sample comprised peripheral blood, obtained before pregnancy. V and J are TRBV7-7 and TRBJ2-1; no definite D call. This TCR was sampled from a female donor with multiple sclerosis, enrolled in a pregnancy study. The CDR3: CASSLGRSSGEQFF. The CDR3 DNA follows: TGTGCTAGCAGCTTAGGGCGGAGTTCCGGAGAGCAGTTCTTC.